Listed here is a single T cell receptor beta chain. Its antigen remains unknown. The germline gives CDR1 SEHNR, CDR2 FQNEAQ (reference sequence). The CDR3 runs to 16 residues. The data are from a study of monozygotic twins with inflammatory bowel disease. Study conclusions and caveats: Repertoire similarity was not found to differ between concordant and discordant twins, possibly from limited power. Especially with disease activity, IBD patients had fewer clonotypes in common with others than healthy twins did.

One entry per CDR3 protein, without DNA, is what TCRdb gives after re-calling the 5' RACE reads. The sample holds about 450,000 distinct CDR3 sequences. Sequenced input: blood. The clonotype was recovered from a human donor with ulcerative colitis or Crohn's disease, or a healthy co-twin of an affected twin (not recorded which). The chain links TRBV7-9 to TRBJ2-2; lacking DNA, the TRBD2 call made by TCRdb goes unchecked. The CDR3 reads CASCPALASNTGELFF. Full variable domain (remainder filled in from reference TRBV7-9 and TRBJ2-2): DTGVSQNPRHKITKRGQNVTFRCDPISEHNRLYWYRQTLGQGPEFLTYFQNEAQLEKSRLLSDRFSAERPKGSFSTLEIQRTEQGDSAMYLCASCPALASNTGELFFGEGSRLTVL.